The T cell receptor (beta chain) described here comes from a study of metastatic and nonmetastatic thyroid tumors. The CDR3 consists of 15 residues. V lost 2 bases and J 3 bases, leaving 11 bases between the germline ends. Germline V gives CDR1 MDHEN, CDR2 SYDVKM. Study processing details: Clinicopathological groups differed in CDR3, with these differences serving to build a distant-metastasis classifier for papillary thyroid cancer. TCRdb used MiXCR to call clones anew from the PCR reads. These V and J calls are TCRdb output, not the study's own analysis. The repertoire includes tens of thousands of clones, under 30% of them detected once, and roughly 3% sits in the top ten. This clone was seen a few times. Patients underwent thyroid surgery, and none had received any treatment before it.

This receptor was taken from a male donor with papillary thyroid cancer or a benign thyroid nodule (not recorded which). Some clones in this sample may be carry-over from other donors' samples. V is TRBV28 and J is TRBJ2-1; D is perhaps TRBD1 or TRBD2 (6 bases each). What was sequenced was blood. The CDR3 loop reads CASSLGGGGYNEQFF. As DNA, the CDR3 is TGTGCCAGCAGTTTAGGAGGGGGTGGCTACAATGAGCAGTTCTTC. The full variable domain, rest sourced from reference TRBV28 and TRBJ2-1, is DVKVTQSSRYLVKRTGEKVFLECVQDMDHENMFWYRQDPGLGLRLIYFSYDVKMKEKGDIPEGYSVSREKKERFSLILESASTNQTSMYLCASSLGGGGYNEQFFGPGTRLTVL.